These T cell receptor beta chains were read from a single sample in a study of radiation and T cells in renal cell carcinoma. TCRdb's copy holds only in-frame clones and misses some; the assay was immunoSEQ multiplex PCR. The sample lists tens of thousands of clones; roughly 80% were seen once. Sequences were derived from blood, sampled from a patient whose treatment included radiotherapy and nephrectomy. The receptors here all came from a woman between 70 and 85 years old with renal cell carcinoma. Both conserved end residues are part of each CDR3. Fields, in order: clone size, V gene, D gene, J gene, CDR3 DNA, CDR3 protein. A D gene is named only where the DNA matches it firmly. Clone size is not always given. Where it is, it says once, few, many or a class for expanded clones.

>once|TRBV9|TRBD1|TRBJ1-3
TGTGCCAGCAGTTCACAGGGGACGGCTGGAAACACCATATATTTT
CASSSQGTAGNTIYF
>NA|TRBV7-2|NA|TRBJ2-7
TGTGCCAGCAGCCGGGGGTCTAGCGTTAACTACGAGCAGTACTTC
CASSRGSSVNYEQYF
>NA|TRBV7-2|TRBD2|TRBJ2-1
TGTGCCAGCAGCCCCCTATTAGCTAGCGGGAGTAATGAGCAGTTCTTC
CASSPLLASGSNEQFF
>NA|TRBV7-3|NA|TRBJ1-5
TGTGCCAGCAGCTTACGAGGGCATCAGCCCCAGCATTTT
CASSLRGHQPQHF
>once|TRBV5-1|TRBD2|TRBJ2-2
TGCGCCAGCAGCTTGTATGCGGGAGTAGGCACCGGGGAGCTGTTTTTT
CASSLYAGVGTGELFF
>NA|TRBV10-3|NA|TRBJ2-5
TGTGCCATCAGCAGCCGAGTGGGGGCCCGGGGCCAAGAGACCCAGTACTTC
CAISSRVGARGQETQYF
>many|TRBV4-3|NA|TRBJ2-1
TGCGCCAGCAGCCAAGGGGGGGAGAATGAGCAGTTCTTC
CASSQGGENEQFF
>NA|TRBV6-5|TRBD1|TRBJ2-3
TGTGCCAGCAGTTACTCGGGGACAGGGGGTACAGATACGCAGTATTTT
CASSYSGTGGTDTQYF
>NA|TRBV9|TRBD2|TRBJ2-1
TGTGCCAGCAGCGGGTCTAGCGGCCTCCACGGTGAGCAGTTCTTC
CASSGSSGLHGEQFF
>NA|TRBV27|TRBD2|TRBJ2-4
TGTGCCAGCAGTTCAAAGCCTGGACTAGCGGGGGAAAACATTCAGTACTTC
CASSSKPGLAGENIQYF
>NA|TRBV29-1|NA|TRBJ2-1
TGCAGCGTTGCGGCACAGATGTACAATGAGCAGTTCTTC
CSVAAQMYNEQFF
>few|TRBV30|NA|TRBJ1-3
TGTGCCTGGAGTCGCTTTTCTGGAAACACCATATATTTT
CAWSRFSGNTIYF
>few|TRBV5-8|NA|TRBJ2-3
TGTGCCAGCAGCTTGGGTAGGGGGAACACAGATACGCAGTATTTT
CASSLGRGNTDTQYF
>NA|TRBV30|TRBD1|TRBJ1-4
TGTGCCTGGAGTGTTCAGGGGGCAAAACTGTTTTTT
CAWSVQGAKLFF
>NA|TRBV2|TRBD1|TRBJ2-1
TGTGCCACCACTGCAGGCAGGGGGCCGGGGAATGAGCAGTTCTTC
CATTAGRGPGNEQFF
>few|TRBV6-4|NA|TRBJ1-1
TGTGCCAGCACCAACACTGAAGCTTTCTTT
CASTNTEAFF
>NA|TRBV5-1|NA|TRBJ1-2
TGCGCCAGCAGCTTGGATGGAACAAGCGGGGGCTACACCTTC
CASSLDGTSGGYTF
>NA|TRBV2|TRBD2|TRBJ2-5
TGTGCCAGCAGACACCGGGAGGTAAAAGAGACCCAGTACTTC
CASRHREVKETQYF
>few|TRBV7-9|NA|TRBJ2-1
TGTGCCAGCGTTTTGGGCGGGAACTCCTACAATGAGCAGTTCTTC
CASVLGGNSYNEQFF
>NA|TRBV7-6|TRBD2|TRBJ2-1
TGTGCCAGCAGCTTGTGGACTAGCGCGGACAATGAGCAGTTCTTC
CASSLWTSADNEQFF
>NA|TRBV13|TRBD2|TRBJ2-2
TGTGCCAGCAGCCCACAGGGACTAGCTACCACCGGGGAGCTGTTTTTT
CASSPQGLATTGELFF
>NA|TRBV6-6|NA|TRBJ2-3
TGTGCCAGCAGTCCACGAAGGGGGGGCCCAGGAACGCAGTATTTT
CASSPRRGGPGTQYF
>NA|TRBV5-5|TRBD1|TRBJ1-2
TGTGCCAGCAGCTTCCGGGACAGGGGGCCCAATGGCTACACCTTC
CASSFRDRGPNGYTF
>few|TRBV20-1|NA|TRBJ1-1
TGCAGTGCTATCTTCTATACTGAAGCTTTCTTT
CSAIFYTEAFF
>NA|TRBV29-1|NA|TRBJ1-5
TGCAGCGTTGAAATAGGAGAGGGATCGCCCCAGCATTTT
CSVEIGEGSPQHF
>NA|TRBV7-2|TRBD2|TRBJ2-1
TGTGCCAGCAGCTGGGGCGGGAGGGCCTACAATGAGCAGTTCTTC
CASSWGGRAYNEQFF
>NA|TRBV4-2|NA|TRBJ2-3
TGTGCCAGCAGCCAAGGGGGCGAGGAGGGCCGGGATACGCAGTATTTT
CASSQGGEEGRDTQYF
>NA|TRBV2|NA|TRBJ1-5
TGTGCCAGCAGTGAGACGTCGGGCCGCCCGTGTTTT
CASSETSGRPCF
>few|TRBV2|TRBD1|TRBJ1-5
TGTGCCAGCAGAACAGGGGTCGGCAATCAGCCCCAGCATTTT
CASRTGVGNQPQHF
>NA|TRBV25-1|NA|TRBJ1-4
TGTGCCAGCAGTGATCCAGGGATTGCTGATGAAAAACTGTTTTTT
CASSDPGIADEKLFF
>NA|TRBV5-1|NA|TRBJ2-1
TGCGCCAGCAGCTCCTCGGGGAGGTATTCGGGGAATGAGCAGTTCTTC
CASSSSGRYSGNEQFF
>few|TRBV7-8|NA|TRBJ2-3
TGTGCCAGCAGCATCCGATTAGGGGCAGATACGCAGTATTTT
CASSIRLGADTQYF
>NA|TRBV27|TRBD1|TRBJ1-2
TGTGCCAGCAGTTTAAGTTCAGGGGGTGGAGGCTACACCTTC
CASSLSSGGGGYTF
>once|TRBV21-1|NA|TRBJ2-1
TGTGCCAGCAGCAACTTGGCAGCGGGAGGGTTGGGTGAGCAGTTCTTC
CASSNLAAGGLGEQFF